The rows below give T cell receptor beta chains drawn from one sample of a study of blood T cell repertoires in COVID-19. TCRdb's copy holds only in-frame clones and misses some; the assay was immunoSEQ multiplex PCR. The sample lists 250,000 or so clones; 70% to 85% were seen once. Sequenced material: peripheral blood. The receptors were gathered from a man between 35 and 55 years old who had recovered from COVID-19. CDR3s include the opening cysteine and the closing phenylalanine or tryptophan. The D gene is left open where the match is weak. The size of a clone is reported for some rows only, either as once, few or many, or as a class for expanded clones.

d_call j_call v_call clone_size cdr3_aa cdr3_nt
NA TRBJ2-1 TRBV4-3 NA CASSLLFMGGAYNEQFF TGCGCCAGCAGCCTCCTCTTTATGGGGGGAGCTTACAATGAGCAGTTCTTC
NA TRBJ1-2 TRBV5-6 NA CASSGLAGEESGYTF TGTGCCAGCAGCGGCCTTGCCGGGGAGGAAAGTGGCTACACCTTC
TRBD1 TRBJ2-4 TRBV28 NA CASSLAETGKNIQYF TGTGCCAGCAGTTTAGCCGAGACAGGGAAAAACATTCAGTACTTC
NA TRBJ2-3 TRBV6-4 NA CASSQQGGAADTQYF TGTGCCAGCAGTCAACAGGGTGGGGCGGCAGATACGCAGTATTTT
NA TRBJ2-4 TRBV25-1 NA CASSDRLAKNIQYF TGTGCCAGCAGTGACAGGTTAGCCAAAAACATTCAGTACTTC
TRBD2 TRBJ2-7 TRBV4-2 NA CASSQGTSGLTEQYF TGTGCCAGCAGCCAAGGGACTAGCGGGTTAACCGAGCAGTACTTC
NA TRBJ2-2 TRBV30 NA CAWSDAAGELFF TGTGCCTGGAGTGACGCAGCGGGGGAGCTGTTTTTT
NA TRBJ2-5 TRBV4-1 NA CASSQKPTAQETQYF TGCGCCAGCAGCCAAAAGCCGACAGCACAAGAGACCCAGTACTTC
TRBD1 TRBJ2-7 TRBV5-4 NA CASSAGQGVYEQYF TGTGCCTCCAGCGCGGGACAGGGGGTCTACGAGCAGTACTTC
TRBD2 TRBJ2-3 TRBV6-4 NA CASSPSGGAADTQYF TGTGCCAGCAGTCCTAGCGGGGGGGCCGCAGATACGCAGTATTTT
NA TRBJ2-5 TRBV30 once CACLSQGSQETQYF TGTGCCTGCCTTTCACAGGGATCCCAAGAGACCCAGTACTTC
NA TRBJ2-5 TRBV12-3/TRBV12-4 NA CASGELETQYF TGTGCCAGCGGAGAGCTGGAGACCCAGTACTTC
TRBD2 TRBJ2-1 TRBV10-2 NA CASREYSGAYNEQFF TGCGCCAGCAGAGAGTATAGCGGGGCTTACAATGAGCAGTTCTTC
NA TRBJ2-7 TRBV7-8 NA CASSLGQDRRPYEQYF TGTGCCAGCAGCTTAGGGCAAGACAGGCGTCCCTACGAGCAGTACTTC
NA TRBJ2-2 TRBV14 NA CASSRLLGELFF TGTGCCAGCAGCCGGCTCCTCGGGGAGCTGTTTTTT
TRBD2 TRBJ2-3 TRBV7-2 NA CASSLWAGGADTQYF TGTGCCAGCAGCTTATGGGCGGGAGGGGCAGATACGCAGTATTTT
NA TRBJ2-1 TRBV5-1 NA CASSGTFTTGSNEQFF TGCGCCAGCAGCGGAACCTTCACTACGGGGTCCAATGAGCAGTTCTTC
NA TRBJ2-5 TRBV5-5 NA CASSPHSQETQYF TGTGCCAGCAGCCCCCATTCCCAAGAGACCCAGTACTTC
TRBD2 TRBJ2-7 TRBV4-3 few CASSQEVFMGLAGQATYEQYF TGCGCCAGCAGCCAAGAAGTTTTTATGGGACTAGCGGGGCAAGCGACCTACGAGCAGTACTTC
TRBD1 TRBJ1-6 TRBV5-1 NA CASSIGQVDSPLHF TGCGCCAGCAGCATCGGACAGGTAGACTCACCCCTCCACTTT
NA TRBJ1-3 TRBV2 NA CASSELDSSGNTIYF TGTGCCAGCAGTGAATTGGACTCCTCTGGAAACACCATATATTTT
NA TRBJ1-2 TRBV19 NA CASSFTDRSYGYTF TGTGCCAGTAGTTTTACGGACAGATCCTATGGCTACACCTTC
TRBD1 TRBJ2-3 TRBV14 once CASSHLGQGTDTQYF TGTGCCAGCAGCCACCTGGGACAGGGGACAGATACGCAGTATTTT